This T cell receptor beta chain derives from a study of spatial heterogeneity in lung cancer. Turning to the study itself: The follow-up PBMC samples were sequenced whenever they were available. The median time to follow-up was around 24 months after resection. In raw reads, more than nine appearances on average were recorded for each unique TCR and UMI combination.

In TCRdb, the 5' RACE reads were re-called with MiXCR into one record per CDR3 protein. The repertoire holds around 30,000 distinct CDR3 sequences, with approximately 5.6% as singletons. This clonotype was seen ten or more times. Documented time point: blood at routine non-recurrence follow-up after resection. Frozen PBMC, nontumor lung or tumor provided whole RNA, which was sequenced unsorted. V was trimmed by 3 bases and J by 2 bases, leaving 11 bases between them. The CDR3 runs to 15 residues. This sequence originates from a male donor with early-stage non-small cell lung cancer. J is TRBJ1-5 and V is TRBV12-3 or TRBV12-4; D may be TRBD1 (5 bases). The specimen comprised PBMCs, sampled at follow-up. The CDR3 nucleotides are TGTGCCAGCAGTTTGAGGGGTTTGGGCAATCAGCCCCAGCATTTT. Amino acid sequence: CASSLRGLGNQPQHF.